This is a list of T cell receptor beta chains from one sample in a study of T cell repertoires in cytomegalovirus infection. TCRdb passed the reads through MiXCR, listing each CDR3 protein once. Here the sample spans about 360,000 distinct CDR3 sequences, around a sixth being singletons. Sequencing used PBMCs. These receptors all stem from a human donor in good health (CMV status not recorded). Some clones in this sample may be carry-over from other donors' samples. Both conserved end residues are part of each CDR3. Each record gives: CDR3 DNA, CDR3 protein, clone size, D gene, V gene, J gene, CDR3 length. A D gene is named only where the DNA matches it firmly. Clone size is shown for a subset of rows, as once, few, many or a class of expanded clone.

cdr3_nt: TGTGCCAGCAGTTACATGGAAAACTATGGCTACACCTTC
cdr3_aa: CASSYMENYGYTF
clone_size: NA
d_call: NA
v_call: TRBV6-2/TRBV6-3
j_call: TRBJ1-2
cdr3_length: 13

cdr3_nt: TGTGCCAGCATCGGGGGACAGTTCACCGGGGAGCTGTTTTTT
cdr3_aa: CASIGGQFTGELFF
clone_size: many
d_call: NA
v_call: TRBV7-2
j_call: TRBJ2-2
cdr3_length: 14

cdr3_nt: TGTGCCAGCAGCCAAGGAATAAAGGACGGCGAGCAGTACTTC
cdr3_aa: CASSQGIKDGEQYF
clone_size: few
d_call: NA
v_call: TRBV3-1
j_call: TRBJ2-7
cdr3_length: 14

cdr3_nt: TGTGCCAGCAGTCGACAGATTGAGGAGACCCAGTACTTC
cdr3_aa: CASSRQIEETQYF
clone_size: NA
d_call: NA
v_call: TRBV7-2
j_call: TRBJ2-5
cdr3_length: 13

cdr3_nt: TGTGCCAGCAGCCCCCAGGGGGGGCCGAAGAACACTGAAGCTTTCTTT
cdr3_aa: CASSPQGGPKNTEAFF
clone_size: NA
d_call: TRBD1
v_call: TRBV7-6
j_call: TRBJ1-1
cdr3_length: 16

cdr3_nt: TGTGCCACTCAGTCGCAGCAAGAGACCCAGTACTTC
cdr3_aa: CATQSQQETQYF
clone_size: few
d_call: NA
v_call: TRBV2
j_call: TRBJ2-5
cdr3_length: 12

cdr3_nt: TGTGCCAGCAGCAGGGACACTGCGATCAATCAGCCCCAGCATTTT
cdr3_aa: CASSRDTAINQPQHF
clone_size: few
d_call: NA
v_call: TRBV2
j_call: TRBJ1-5
cdr3_length: 15

cdr3_nt: TGTGCCAGCAGTGAAAGCGCAAGGGGTGTGTACGAGCAGTACTTC
cdr3_aa: CASSESARGVYEQYF
clone_size: many
d_call: NA
v_call: TRBV6-1
j_call: TRBJ2-7
cdr3_length: 15

cdr3_nt: TGCAGCGTTGAAACTAGCTACGAGACCCAGTACTTC
cdr3_aa: CSVETSYETQYF
clone_size: NA
d_call: NA
v_call: TRBV29-1
j_call: TRBJ2-5
cdr3_length: 12

cdr3_nt: TGTGCCAGCAGCGGTCTGAACACTGAAGCTTTCTTT
cdr3_aa: CASSGLNTEAFF
clone_size: many
d_call: NA
v_call: TRBV7-6
j_call: TRBJ1-1
cdr3_length: 12

cdr3_nt: TGCAGTGCTAGACCTATAATCGGGACTAGCGGGGGGAGCACCTACACAGATACGCAGTATTTT
cdr3_aa: CSARPIIGTSGGSTYTDTQYF
clone_size: few
d_call: TRBD2
v_call: TRBV20-1
j_call: TRBJ2-3
cdr3_length: 21

cdr3_nt: TGCAGTGCTTCCCCCTCTGGAAACACCATATATTTT
cdr3_aa: CSASPSGNTIYF
clone_size: few
d_call: NA
v_call: TRBV20-1
j_call: TRBJ1-3
cdr3_length: 12

cdr3_nt: TGCAGTGCTAGAGATAGCCCTCCAGGGTCTGGAAACACCATATATTTT
cdr3_aa: CSARDSPPGSGNTIYF
clone_size: few
d_call: NA
v_call: TRBV20-1
j_call: TRBJ1-3
cdr3_length: 16

cdr3_nt: TGTGCCAGCAGCTGGCGTGGGGGGCGGTCCTACAATGAGCAGTTCTTC
cdr3_aa: CASSWRGGRSYNEQFF
clone_size: many
d_call: NA
v_call: TRBV7-2
j_call: TRBJ2-1
cdr3_length: 16

cdr3_nt: TGTGCCAGCAGCTTACCGGGACTAGCGGGAGGGACCCAGTACTTC
cdr3_aa: CASSLPGLAGGTQYF
clone_size: NA
d_call: TRBD2
v_call: TRBV7-9
j_call: TRBJ2-5
cdr3_length: 15

cdr3_nt: TGTGCCAGCAGTTTCCGGACAGGGATGGACATTCAGTACTTC
cdr3_aa: CASSFRTGMDIQYF
clone_size: many
d_call: TRBD1
v_call: TRBV6-2/TRBV6-3
j_call: TRBJ2-4
cdr3_length: 14

cdr3_nt: TGCGCCAGCAGCTTGATGGGACGGTTGAACACTGAAGCTTTCTTT
cdr3_aa: CASSLMGRLNTEAFF
clone_size: NA
d_call: NA
v_call: TRBV5-1
j_call: TRBJ1-1
cdr3_length: 15

cdr3_nt: TGTGCCAGCAGCTTAGCAGGGTCGGGCAATCAGCCCCAGCATTTT
cdr3_aa: CASSLAGSGNQPQHF
clone_size: many
d_call: NA
v_call: TRBV7-2
j_call: TRBJ1-5
cdr3_length: 15

cdr3_nt: TGTGCCAGCACCCCCCGGCGGGGGGGCAATGAGCAGTTCTTC
cdr3_aa: CASTPRRGGNEQFF
clone_size: NA
d_call: TRBD2
v_call: TRBV2
j_call: TRBJ2-1
cdr3_length: 14

cdr3_nt: TGTGCCAGCTCACGGAATTTGGGACTAGAGTACAATGAGCAGTTCTTC
cdr3_aa: CASSRNLGLEYNEQFF
clone_size: NA
d_call: TRBD2
v_call: TRBV18
j_call: TRBJ2-1
cdr3_length: 16

cdr3_nt: TGCAGTGCTTCCCCAACTAGCGCCTACAATGAGCAGTTCTTC
cdr3_aa: CSASPTSAYNEQFF
clone_size: NA
d_call: TRBD2
v_call: TRBV20-1
j_call: TRBJ2-1
cdr3_length: 14

cdr3_nt: TGTGCCAGCAGCTTAGGAAGGGCACCTAATGAAAAACTGTTTTTT
cdr3_aa: CASSLGRAPNEKLFF
clone_size: NA
d_call: NA
v_call: TRBV7-6
j_call: TRBJ1-4
cdr3_length: 15

cdr3_nt: TGTGCCAGCAGCTTAGTAGTAGCGGGGGGGCAAGAGACCCAGTACTTC
cdr3_aa: CASSLVVAGGQETQYF
clone_size: many
d_call: TRBD2
v_call: TRBV7-8
j_call: TRBJ2-5
cdr3_length: 16

cdr3_nt: TGTGCCAGCAGGTCCCAGGGAAAGAGTGAAAAACTGTTTTTT
cdr3_aa: CASRSQGKSEKLFF
clone_size: NA
d_call: NA
v_call: TRBV12-3/TRBV12-4
j_call: TRBJ1-4
cdr3_length: 14

cdr3_nt: TGTGCCAGCAGCCTAGGGGCGGGGGCCTTCACAGATACGCAGTATTTT
cdr3_aa: CASSLGAGAFTDTQYF
clone_size: many
d_call: NA
v_call: TRBV7-9
j_call: TRBJ2-3
cdr3_length: 16

cdr3_nt: TGTGCCAGCAGTTTAGGAGACTCAGCGGGGCAGTTCTTC
cdr3_aa: CASSLGDSAGQFF
clone_size: NA
d_call: NA
v_call: TRBV12-3/TRBV12-4
j_call: TRBJ2-1
cdr3_length: 13

cdr3_nt: TGTGCCAGTAGTATTGCGGGAGGCTACACCTTC
cdr3_aa: CASSIAGGYTF
clone_size: NA
d_call: NA
v_call: TRBV19
j_call: TRBJ1-2
cdr3_length: 11

cdr3_nt: TGTGCCAGCAGCTCTCTTACGGACAGGGCATACAATGAGCAGTTCTTC
cdr3_aa: CASSSLTDRAYNEQFF
clone_size: many
d_call: TRBD1
v_call: TRBV7-8
j_call: TRBJ2-1
cdr3_length: 16

cdr3_nt: TGTGCCAGCAAGGATTCTGGGGCCAACGTCCTGACTTTC
cdr3_aa: CASKDSGANVLTF
clone_size: many
d_call: NA
v_call: TRBV27
j_call: TRBJ2-6
cdr3_length: 13

cdr3_nt: TGTGCCAGCAGCTTAGGACATACGAACACTGAAGCTTTCTTT
cdr3_aa: CASSLGHTNTEAFF
clone_size: many
d_call: NA
v_call: TRBV7-2
j_call: TRBJ1-1
cdr3_length: 14

cdr3_nt: TGTGCCAGCAGCCGCAAGTTGGGACCCAGGATGGGGGGGGCCAACGTCCTGACTTTC
cdr3_aa: CASSRKLGPRMGGANVLTF
clone_size: many
d_call: NA
v_call: TRBV7-2
j_call: TRBJ2-6
cdr3_length: 19

cdr3_nt: TGTGCCACCAGCAGATCTACAGGGGATATCGGCTACACCTTC
cdr3_aa: CATSRSTGDIGYTF
clone_size: few
d_call: TRBD1
v_call: TRBV15
j_call: TRBJ1-2
cdr3_length: 14

cdr3_nt: TGCAGTGCTACGGTTCCCCCGGGAACCCAAGAGACCCAGTACTTC
cdr3_aa: CSATVPPGTQETQYF
clone_size: NA
d_call: NA
v_call: TRBV20-1
j_call: TRBJ2-5
cdr3_length: 15

cdr3_nt: TGTGCCAGCAGTTTCAGGGGCCATGGCTACACCTTC
cdr3_aa: CASSFRGHGYTF
clone_size: few
d_call: NA
v_call: TRBV28
j_call: TRBJ1-2
cdr3_length: 12

cdr3_nt: TGTGCCACCAGTGATTCCGGATACCCGTACCAAGAGACCCAGTACTTC
cdr3_aa: CATSDSGYPYQETQYF
clone_size: NA
d_call: NA
v_call: TRBV24-1
j_call: TRBJ2-5
cdr3_length: 16